Detailed here is one T cell receptor (beta chain). Its antigen is still unknown. There are no base qualities to consult, and no much larger clone falls within one base. Read against the paper, the sample's time point label means: baseline before first vaccination. Samples from vaccinated people were obtained from the UK trials COV001 and COV002, which included a single-blind randomized controlled phase 2/3 trial of AZD1222 (ChAdOx1 nCoV-19) in healthy adults. Trial participant PBMC samples were collected at day 0 and day 28 after the second dose for TCRbeta chain sequencing. This sample was included in a study of T cell responses to AZD1222 COVID-19 vaccine (dated by TCRdb to about 2021). For the study in its entirety: AZD1222 recipients given second doses at about 4 weeks or at about 12 weeks were pooled, since spike-specific TCR depth and breadth were not found to differ between the two schedules. A total of approximately 240 trial participants underwent TCR sequencing, of whom 207 received two doses of AZD1222 and about 26 received two doses of the MenACWY control vaccine. Trial participants were enrolled by age into subgroups of 18-55, 56-69 and 70-plus years, and roughly 150, 30 and 60 TCR-sequenced participants, respectively, were included in these subgroups. Findings and caveats that apply to the study as a whole: Because no day 14 peak-response samples were available, the repertoires could be characterized only after the peak T cell response. The 56-69-year group was small, and its depth increase did not reach significance, likely because of low power. Vaccine-associated CD4 TCRs spanned the whole spike protein, with dominant responses in regions 160-218 and 743-854. Spike-specific TCR breadth and depth rose significantly after two AZD1222 doses compared with day 0 and with MenACWY recipients. Participants were mostly white British, with more females than males. The authors suggested clonal diversity may have been underestimated. Only five to seven AZD1222 recipients were SARS-CoV-2 seropositive at baseline, limiting conclusions about previously exposed vaccinees. Reportedly, close to half of the unique spike-specific TCRs recognized epitopes lying outside the regions that are mutated in the B.1.351 and B.1.1.7 variants.

The CDR3 regions of human TCRbeta chains were analyzed by immunosequencing. The paper's processing steps were these. TCRs in the repertoires were compared against a reference library of SARS-CoV-2-specific TCRs that had been generated with the MIRA antigen-specificity platform. Breadth was defined as the fraction of unique TCRs that were SARS-CoV-2-associated, and depth was defined as the fraction of total T cells that were SARS-CoV-2-associated. Using the MIRA data, each spike-specific TCR was assigned both to the spike region to which the TCR was reactive and to a CD4 or CD8 class. Log10-transformed breadth and depth values were compared by one-way ANOVA with Sidak's multiple comparisons tests. As stored in TCRdb, this immuneACCESS dataset retains in-frame rearrangements with V and J assigned. A fraction of the clones does not appear; measured against another copy, unresolved V genes explain less than half of the discrepancy, and the remainder lacks a known reason. V, J and clone size are taken as reported in that table, and D and trimming were inferred from the DNA itself. Across this sample there are about 150,000 clones, with 90% to 95% seen only once. The ten largest clones capture roughly 5% of the sample.

The CDR3, cysteine through phenylalanine, is 13 amino acids long. Left in the record is the CDR3 DNA by itself, 39 bases read in frame from the first base. According to the germline V gene, CDR1 reads SQVTM and CDR2 reads ANQGSEA. V loses 4 bases at its end and J loses 9 bases; junction bases beyond the gene matches: 6. The chain couples TRBV29-1 to TRBJ1-5; the junction holds 10 bases that match TRBD1. This clonotype originated in an adult in good health. The specimen comprised peripheral blood, sampled on day 0 of AZD1222 vaccination. The nucleotide sequence is given as TGCAGCGTTGGGGGGACAGGGGCGATGCCCCAGCATTTT. It translates as CSVGGTGAMPQHF.